These T cell receptor beta chains were read from a single sample in a study of blood T cell repertoires in COVID-19. Clones were read by immunoSEQ multiplex PCR, and TCRdb kept only the in-frame ones, dropping some. The profile shows 140,000 or so clones, 75% to 85% of them singletons. Sample: peripheral blood. These receptors all stem from a man aged 55-75 years with active or convalescent COVID-19. The CDR3 runs from the conserved cysteine through the conserved F or W.

v_gene,CDR3aa
TRBV5-6,CASSSGQGGWNRDTGELFF
TRBV2,CASSSTYSNQPQHF
TRBV10-1,CASSESLGLPYQETQYF
TRBV27,CASSQSRLGGRETQYF
TRBV11-3,CASSSLQGTRTPLHF
TRBV7-8,CASSLGAGGQVVAFF
TRBV4-3,CASSQGQGSEKLFF
TRBV11-3,CASSTPGRNEQYF
TRBV25-1,CASSEGTDIYGYTF
TRBV11-3,CASIRGGRQNTEAFF
TRBV10-2,CASSGADATNEKLFF
TRBV7-2,CASNEDRGLGNTIYF
TRBV4-1,CASSPLQQGDGNEKLFF
TRBV6-1,CASSEAGQGRSPLHF
TRBV27,CASRPGTGVGYTF
TRBV7-9,CASPQPGVPGELFF
TRBV14,CASSQRTSGITDTQYF
TRBV3-1/TRBV3-2,CASSQGAEQYF
TRBV5-8,CASSLRDNTMNTEAFF
TRBV6-5,CASSSYDNSPLHF
TRBV7-2,CASTLQGAGNTIYF
TRBV19,CASSPRQGYTIYF
TRBV19,CASSNHPGTGPEQFF
TRBV9,CASSAYLDRNYGYTF
TRBV5-4,CASSFRRDTEAFF
TRBV6-4,CASSGSGSTDTQYF
TRBV7-2,CASSLGRINYGYTF
TRBV19,CASSTETGLDQPQHF